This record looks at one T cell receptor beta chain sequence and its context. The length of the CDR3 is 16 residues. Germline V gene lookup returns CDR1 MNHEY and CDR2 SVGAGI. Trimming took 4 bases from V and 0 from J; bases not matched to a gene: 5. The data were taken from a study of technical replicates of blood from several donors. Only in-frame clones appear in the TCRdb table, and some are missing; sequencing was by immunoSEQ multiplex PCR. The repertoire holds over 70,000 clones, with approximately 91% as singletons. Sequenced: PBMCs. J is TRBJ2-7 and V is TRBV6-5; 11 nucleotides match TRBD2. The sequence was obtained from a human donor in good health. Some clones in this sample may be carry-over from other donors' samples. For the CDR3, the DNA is TGTGCCAGCAGTTCAGGGACTAGCGGCCCCTCCTACGAGCAGTACTTC. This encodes CASSSGTSGPSYEQYF.